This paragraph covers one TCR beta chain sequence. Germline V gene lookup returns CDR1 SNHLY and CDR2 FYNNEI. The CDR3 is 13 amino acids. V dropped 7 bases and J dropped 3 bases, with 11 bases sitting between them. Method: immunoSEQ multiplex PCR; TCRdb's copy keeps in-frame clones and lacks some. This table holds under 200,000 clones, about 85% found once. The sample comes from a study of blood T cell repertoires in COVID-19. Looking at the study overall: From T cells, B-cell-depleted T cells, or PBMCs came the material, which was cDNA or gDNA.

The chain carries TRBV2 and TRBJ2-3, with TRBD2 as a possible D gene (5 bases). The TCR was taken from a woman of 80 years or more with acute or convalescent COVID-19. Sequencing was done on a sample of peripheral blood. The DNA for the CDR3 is TGTGCCAGCACCCTGGACTTAACAGATACGCAGTATTTT. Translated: CASTLDLTDTQYF.